These 2 T cell receptor beta chains originate from one sample sequenced in a study (dated by TCRdb to between 2015 and 2017). Libraries were prepared through 5' RACE. Sequenced using an Illumina MiSeq. TCRdb passed the public sequencing reads through fastp at Q25 and MiXCR, retaining productive beta sequences. Rows with a matching CDR3 protein are joined into one entry that keeps the most common DNA and genes. The sample table shows some 45,000 distinct CDR3 sequences, and about 28% are seen once. The ten largest clones take up approximately 2.3% of the sample. Sequencing was performed on naive CD4+ T cells sorted from blood. This specimen's cell subset or site label, per the study, means: naive CD4+ T cells, CD4+CD45RA+CD25-. All receptors derive from a female donor with breast cancer.

The gene calls are TRBV10-3 and TRBJ2-3; 7 bases match TRBD1. Per the germline V gene, CDR1 is ENHRY and CDR2 is SYGVKD. The CDR3 loop spans 13 amino acids. V was pared by 7 bases and J by 5 bases, with 6 bases of the junction left unmatched. CDR3 DNA: TGTGCCATCAACAGGGGACGCCAAGATACGCAGTATTTT. Translating it yields CAINRGRQDTQYF.

This clonotype has more than one count but fewer than ten. The chain has TRBV30 and TRBJ1-1; TRBD1 is a possible D gene (6 bases). CDR1 GTSNPN and CDR2 SVGIG come from the germline V gene (reference sequence). The ends were cut back, 5 bases at V and 6 bases at J, with 22 bases in the middle. The CDR3 sequence is 15 residues long. The CDR3 reads CAWETWGQGFAEAFF. The CDR3 DNA is TGTGCCTGGGAGACCTGGGGACAAGGGTTCGCTGAAGCTTTCTTT.